There are a few counts of the clone carrying this T cell receptor beta chain. MiXCR was run by TCRdb on the RT-PCR reads, yielding one entry per CDR3 protein. The sample records more than 200,000 distinct CDR3 sequences, more than 10% being singletons. This sample was included in a study of response to subunit inactivated influenza vaccine. V was pared by 3 bases and J by 2 bases, with 14 bases between. The CDR3 has 15 amino acids. Germline V gene lookup returns CDR1 KGHSH and CDR2 LQKENI. This chain joins TRBV18 and TRBJ2-7, with D hard to call. The sequences come from non-naive T cells sorted from PBMCs, collected 14 to 15 days before vaccination. This receptor was identified in a man aged 50 to 59 who received an inactivated influenza vaccine. In DNA form, the CDR3 reads TGTGCCAGCTCACCCCAGACAATGACCCCCTACGAGCAGTACTTC. It translates to CASSPQTMTPYEQYF. Full variable domain (remainder filled in from reference TRBV18 and TRBJ2-7): NAGVMQNPRHLVRRRGQEARLRCSPMKGHSHVYWYRQLPEEGLKFMVYLQKENIIDESGMPKERFSAEFPKEGPSILRIQQVVRGDSAAYFCASSPQTMTPYEQYFGPGTRLTVT.